What follows describes a single T cell receptor (beta chain). This entry belongs to a study of blood T cell repertoires in COVID-19. Study-level information: Material from acute and convalescent COVID-19 was sourced from the United States, Italy and Spain.

In the original processing: It was from reference gene primer amplification that nucleated cell counts were estimated. Repertoires were generated with immunoSEQ multiplex PCR, while TCRdb's copy carries only in-frame clones and drops some. From that table come the V and J calls and clone size; the DNA was used to work out D and trimming. Among about 140,000 clones listed, roughly 79% were seen once. The CDR3 spans 15 residues. CDR1 SGHAT and CDR2 FQDESV come from the germline V gene (reference sequence). Trimming removed 6 bases from V and 5 bases from J; junction bases left unmatched: 6. The TCR sequence derives from a man between 50 and 59 years old with active or convalescent COVID-19. The sequenced sample consisted of peripheral blood. The V and J genes are TRBV11-1 and TRBJ2-5, with 13 bases fitting TRBD2. DNA of the CDR3: TGTGCCAGCAGAACTAGCGGGAGGGCCTTTGAGACCCAGTACTTC. This gives the protein CASRTSGRAFETQYF.